This TCR beta chain is from a study of beta chain features in type 1 diabetes. Turning to the study itself: Cell yields, gender and age were comparable in patients and healthy donors. All samples yielded around 98,000,000 examined sorted cells.

The CDR3 is made up of 15 amino acids. The germline CDR1 and CDR2 sequences are MNHNY and SVGAGI (reference sequence). The ends were cut back, 7 bases at V and 4 bases at J, with 16 bases in the middle. Regarding this clone: Its target is unknown.

General observations from the study: There were fewer insertions and more deletions at the VDJ junctions of type 1 diabetes patients.

The authors sorted CD4+ naive, central memory, regulatory and stem cell-like memory cells via CD45RO/CCR7/CD25/CD127/CD95/CD27. Sequenced material consisted of expressed TCRB transcripts (all of the isolated RNA was reverse transcribed). TCRdb's table, derived via immunoSEQ multiplex PCR, lists solely in-frame clones and lacks some. The sample carries a few hundred thousand clones, about 14% recorded once. This receptor was obtained from a woman under 30 in good health. The chain joins TRBV6-6 to TRBJ2-2; no clear D. Material for sequencing was naive CD4+ T cells from blood. The CDR3 coding sequence is TGTGCCAGCAACACCGACTCCGTATTCACCGGGGAGCTGTTTTTT. It translates to CASNTDSVFTGELFF.